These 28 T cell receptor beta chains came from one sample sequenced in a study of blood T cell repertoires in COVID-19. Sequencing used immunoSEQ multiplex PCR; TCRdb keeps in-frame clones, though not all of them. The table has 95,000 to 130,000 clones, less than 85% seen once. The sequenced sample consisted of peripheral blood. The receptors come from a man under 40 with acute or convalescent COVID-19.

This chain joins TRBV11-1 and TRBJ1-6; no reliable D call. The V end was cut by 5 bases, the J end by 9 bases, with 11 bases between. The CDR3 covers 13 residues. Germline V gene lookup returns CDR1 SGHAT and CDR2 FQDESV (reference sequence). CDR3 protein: CASSQRESSPLHF. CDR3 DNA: TGTGCCAGCAGCCAAAGGGAGAGTTCACCCCTCCACTTT.

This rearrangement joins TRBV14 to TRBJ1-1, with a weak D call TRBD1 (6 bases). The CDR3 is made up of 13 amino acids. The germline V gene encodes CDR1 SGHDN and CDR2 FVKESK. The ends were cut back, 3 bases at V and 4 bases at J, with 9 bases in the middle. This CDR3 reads CASSHQGSTEAFF. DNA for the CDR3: TGTGCCAGCAGCCATCAGGGGAGCACTGAAGCTTTCTTT.

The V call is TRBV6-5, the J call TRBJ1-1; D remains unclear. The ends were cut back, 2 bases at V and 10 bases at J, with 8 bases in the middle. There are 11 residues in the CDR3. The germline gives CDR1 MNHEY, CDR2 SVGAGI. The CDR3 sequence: CASSYGLGAFF. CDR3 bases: TGTGCCAGCAGTTACGGCCTAGGAGCTTTCTTT.

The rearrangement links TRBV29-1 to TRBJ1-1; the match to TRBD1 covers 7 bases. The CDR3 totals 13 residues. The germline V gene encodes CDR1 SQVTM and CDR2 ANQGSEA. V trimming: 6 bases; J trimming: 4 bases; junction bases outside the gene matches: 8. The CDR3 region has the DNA TGCAGCGTGAACAGAGGGGGCTCCACTGAAGCTTTCTTT. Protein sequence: CSVNRGGSTEAFF.

The CDR3 spells CASSKTSGGAGEQYF. CDR3 nucleotides: TGTGCCAGCAGCAAGACTAGCGGGGGGGCCGGCGAGCAGTACTTC. This chain joins TRBV13 and TRBJ2-7; 14 nucleotides match TRBD2. V lost 5 bases to trimming and J lost 6 bases; unmatched junction nucleotides: 6. Germline loops: CDR1 PRHDT, CDR2 FYEKMQ (reference sequence). The CDR3 runs to 15 residues.

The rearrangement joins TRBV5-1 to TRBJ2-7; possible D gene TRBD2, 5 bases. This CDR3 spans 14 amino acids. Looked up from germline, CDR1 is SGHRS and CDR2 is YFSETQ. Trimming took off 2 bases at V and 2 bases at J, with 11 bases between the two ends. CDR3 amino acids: CASSFTGFPYEQYF. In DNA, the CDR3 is TGCGCCAGCAGCTTTACGGGGTTTCCCTACGAGCAGTACTTC. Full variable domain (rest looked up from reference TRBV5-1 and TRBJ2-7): KAGVTQTPRYLIKTRGQQVTLSCSPISGHRSVSWYQQTPGQGLQFLFEYFSETQRNKGNFPGRFSGRQFSNSRSEMNVSTLELGDSALYLCASSFTGFPYEQYFGPGTRLTVT.

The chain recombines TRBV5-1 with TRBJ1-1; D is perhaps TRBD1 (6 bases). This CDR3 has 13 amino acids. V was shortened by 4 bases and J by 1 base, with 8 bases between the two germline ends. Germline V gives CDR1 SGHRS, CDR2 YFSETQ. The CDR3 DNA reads TGCGCCAGCAGCGAGGGACAGAACACTGAAGCTTTCTTT. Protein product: CASSEGQNTEAFF.

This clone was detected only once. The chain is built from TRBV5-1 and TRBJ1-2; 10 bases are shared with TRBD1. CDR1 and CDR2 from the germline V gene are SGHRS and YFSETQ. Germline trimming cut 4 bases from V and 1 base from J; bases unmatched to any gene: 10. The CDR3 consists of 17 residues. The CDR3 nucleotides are TGCGCCAGCAGCGCGACAGGGGGCAATAATGTTAACTATGGCTACACCTTC. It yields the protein CASSATGGNNVNYGYTF.

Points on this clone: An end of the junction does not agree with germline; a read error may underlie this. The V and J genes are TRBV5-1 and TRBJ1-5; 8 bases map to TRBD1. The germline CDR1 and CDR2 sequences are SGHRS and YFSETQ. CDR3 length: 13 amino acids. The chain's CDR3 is CARRGPRNQPQHF. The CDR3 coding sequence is TGCGCCCGCAGGGGGCCGCGCAATCAGCCCCAGCATTTT.

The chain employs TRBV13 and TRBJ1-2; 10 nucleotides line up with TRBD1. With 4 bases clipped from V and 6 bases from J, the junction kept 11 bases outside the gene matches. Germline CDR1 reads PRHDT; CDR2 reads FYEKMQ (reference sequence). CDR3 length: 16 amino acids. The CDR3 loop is CASSYGQGEFSDGYTF. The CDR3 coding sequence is TGTGCCAGCAGCTATGGACAGGGGGAATTTTCGGATGGCTACACCTTC.

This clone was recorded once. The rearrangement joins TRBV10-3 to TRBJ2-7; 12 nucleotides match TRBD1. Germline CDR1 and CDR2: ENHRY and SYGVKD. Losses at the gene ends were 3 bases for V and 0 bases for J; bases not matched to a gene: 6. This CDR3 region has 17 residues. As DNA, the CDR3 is TGTGCCATCAGTGACGGGGACAGGGGGCGAGGCTCCTACGAGCAGTACGTC. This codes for CAISDGDRGRGSYEQYV.

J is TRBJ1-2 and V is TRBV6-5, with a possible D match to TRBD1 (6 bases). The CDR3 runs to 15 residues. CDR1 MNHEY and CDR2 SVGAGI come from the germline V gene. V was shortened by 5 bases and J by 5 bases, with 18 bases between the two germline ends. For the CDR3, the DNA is TGTGCCAGCAGTCCTTTTGGAGGGGGGGGATATGGCTACACCTTC. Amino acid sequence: CASSPFGGGGYGYTF.

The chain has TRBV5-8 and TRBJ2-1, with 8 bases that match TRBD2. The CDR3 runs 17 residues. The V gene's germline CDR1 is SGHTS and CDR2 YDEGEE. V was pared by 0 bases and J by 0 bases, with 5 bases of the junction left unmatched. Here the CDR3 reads CASSLGLAPSSYNEQFF. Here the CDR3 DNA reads TGTGCCAGCAGCTTGGGACTAGCGCCAAGCTCCTACAATGAGCAGTTCTTC.

CDR3 loop: CAWNGQAENTEAFF. The CDR3 bases are TGTGCCTGGAACGGACAGGCGGAGAACACTGAAGCTTTCTTT. The chain couples TRBV30 to TRBJ1-1, with 7 bases lining up with TRBD1. Unmatched junction bases numbered 6, after V lost 4 bases and J lost 1 base. The CDR3 length is 14 residues. CDR1 is GTSNPN and CDR2 is SVGIG in the germline V gene (reference sequence).

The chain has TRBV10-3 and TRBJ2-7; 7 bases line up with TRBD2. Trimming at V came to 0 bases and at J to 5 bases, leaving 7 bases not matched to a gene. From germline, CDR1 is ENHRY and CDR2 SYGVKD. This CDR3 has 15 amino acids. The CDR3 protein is CAISESWTRTHEQYV. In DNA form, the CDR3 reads TGTGCCATCAGTGAGTCGTGGACTAGAACCCACGAGCAGTACGTC.

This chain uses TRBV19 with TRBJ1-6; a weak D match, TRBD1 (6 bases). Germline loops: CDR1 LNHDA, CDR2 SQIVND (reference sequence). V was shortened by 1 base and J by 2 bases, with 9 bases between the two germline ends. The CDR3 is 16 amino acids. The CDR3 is CASSIAAGAYNSPLHF. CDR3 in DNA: TGTGCCAGTAGTATAGCTGCAGGGGCCTATAATTCACCCCTCCACTTT.

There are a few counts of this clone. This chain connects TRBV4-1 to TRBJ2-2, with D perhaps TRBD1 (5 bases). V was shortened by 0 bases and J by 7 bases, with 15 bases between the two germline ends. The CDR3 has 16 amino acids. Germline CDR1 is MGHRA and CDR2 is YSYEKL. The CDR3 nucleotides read TGCGCCAGCAGCCAAGACCTGGGGCGCTTGGACGGGGAGCTGTTTTTT. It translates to CASSQDLGRLDGELFF.

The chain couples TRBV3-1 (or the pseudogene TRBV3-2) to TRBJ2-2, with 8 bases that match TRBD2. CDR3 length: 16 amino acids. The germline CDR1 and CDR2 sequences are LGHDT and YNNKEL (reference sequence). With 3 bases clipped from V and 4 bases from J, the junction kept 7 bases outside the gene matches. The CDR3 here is CASSHSLAGGTGELFF. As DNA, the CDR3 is TGTGCCAGCAGCCATTCGCTAGCGGGTGGCACCGGGGAGCTGTTTTTT.

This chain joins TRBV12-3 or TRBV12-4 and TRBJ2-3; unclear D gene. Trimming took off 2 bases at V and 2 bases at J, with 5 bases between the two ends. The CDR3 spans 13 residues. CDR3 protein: CASSLFITDTQYF. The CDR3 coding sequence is TGTGCCAGCAGTTTATTTATCACAGATACGCAGTATTTT.

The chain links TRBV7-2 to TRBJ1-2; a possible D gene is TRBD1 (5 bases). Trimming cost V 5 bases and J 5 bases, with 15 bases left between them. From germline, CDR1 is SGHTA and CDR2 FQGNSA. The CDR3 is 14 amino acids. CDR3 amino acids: CASSPRGGWYGYTF. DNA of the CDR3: TGTGCCAGCAGCCCCCGCGGGGGATGGTATGGCTACACCTTC.

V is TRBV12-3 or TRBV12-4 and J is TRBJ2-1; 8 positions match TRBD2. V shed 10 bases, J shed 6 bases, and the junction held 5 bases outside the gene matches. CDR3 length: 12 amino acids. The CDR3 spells CATRGGGNEQFF. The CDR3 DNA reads TGTGCCACCCGGGGGGGCGGCAATGAGCAGTTCTTC.

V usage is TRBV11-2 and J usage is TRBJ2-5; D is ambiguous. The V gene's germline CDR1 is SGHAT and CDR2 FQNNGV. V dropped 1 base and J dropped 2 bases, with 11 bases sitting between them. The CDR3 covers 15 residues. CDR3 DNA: TGTGCCAGCAGCTTAGCCGGTTTTACTCAAGAGACCCAGTACTTC. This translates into CASSLAGFTQETQYF.

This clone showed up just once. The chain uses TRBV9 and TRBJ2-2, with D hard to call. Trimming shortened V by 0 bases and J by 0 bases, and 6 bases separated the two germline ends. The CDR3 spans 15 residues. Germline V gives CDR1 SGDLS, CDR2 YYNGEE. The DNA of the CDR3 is TGTGCCAGCAGCGTAGCTCCGGCGAACACCGGGGAGCTGTTTTTT. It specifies CASSVAPANTGELFF.

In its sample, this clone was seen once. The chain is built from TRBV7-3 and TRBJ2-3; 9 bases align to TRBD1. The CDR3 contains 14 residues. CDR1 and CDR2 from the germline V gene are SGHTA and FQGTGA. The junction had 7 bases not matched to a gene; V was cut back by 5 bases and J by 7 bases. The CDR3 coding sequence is TGTGCCAGCAGCACCGGGACAGGGTTACATACGCAGTATTTT. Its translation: CASSTGTGLHTQYF.

The CDR3: CASSQTLGTATGELFF. In DNA form, the CDR3 reads TGTGCCAGCAGCCAAACCCTCGGGACAGCCACCGGGGAGCTGTTTTTT. This chain connects TRBV3-1 (or the pseudogene TRBV3-2) to TRBJ2-2; 7 bases map to TRBD1. Germline V gene sequence: CDR1 LGHDT, CDR2 YNNKEL (reference sequence). This CDR3 is 16 amino acids long. Trimming removed 2 bases from V and 4 bases from J; junction bases left unmatched: 7.

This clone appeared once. DNA for the CDR3: TGTGCCAGCAGCCAAGCTCCGGCCCGCTCGGGATCACCCCTCCACTTT. Its protein product is CASSQAPARSGSPLHF. The V gene is TRBV4-2, the J gene TRBJ1-6; D call uncertain. The V end lost 1 base, the J end lost 10 bases, and 17 bases lay between the germline ends. CDR3 length equals 16 residues. Germline lookup yields CDR1 LGHNA and CDR2 YNFKEQ.

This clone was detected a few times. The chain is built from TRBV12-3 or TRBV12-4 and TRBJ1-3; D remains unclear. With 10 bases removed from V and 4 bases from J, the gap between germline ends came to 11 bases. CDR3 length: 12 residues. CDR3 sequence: CATADLGNTIYF. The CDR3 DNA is TGTGCCACCGCGGACTTGGGAAACACCATATATTTT.

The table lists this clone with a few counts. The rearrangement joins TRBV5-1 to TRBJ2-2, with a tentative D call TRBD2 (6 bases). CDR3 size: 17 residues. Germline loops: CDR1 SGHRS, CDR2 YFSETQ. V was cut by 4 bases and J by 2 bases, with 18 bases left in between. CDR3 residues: CASSLNDGGENTGELFF. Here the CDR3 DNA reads TGCGCCAGCAGCCTTAACGACGGAGGGGAAAACACCGGGGAGCTGTTTTTT. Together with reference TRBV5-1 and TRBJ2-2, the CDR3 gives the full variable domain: KAGVTQTPRYLIKTRGQQVTLSCSPISGHRSVSWYQQTPGQGLQFLFEYFSETQRNKGNFPGRFSGRQFSNSRSEMNVSTLELGDSALYLCASSLNDGGENTGELFFGEGSRLTVL.